This T cell receptor beta chain was identified in a study of shared clonotypes between healthy human individuals. Donors were healthy HIV-negative adults without recent acute infections or vaccinations. Germline CDR1 and CDR2: GTSNPN and SVGIG (reference sequence). The CDR3 loop spans 12 amino acids. V was trimmed by 5 bases and J by 10 bases, leaving 12 bases between them. Remarks on this clone: Its antigen remains unidentified.

An assay was performed, and its level was deep. Clones were sequenced by immunoSEQ multiplex PCR, and TCRdb holds only the in-frame ones, with some missing. The table includes approximately 500,000 clones, 70% to 80% detected once. Study outcomes and limitations: It was anticipated that sequencing depth would influence how many clonotypes donors shared.

The specimen sequenced was PBMCs. The sequence came from a woman in her 40s in good health. Some clones in this sample may be carry-over from other donors' samples. The chain employs TRBV30 and TRBJ1-6; D is ambiguous. Written as DNA, the CDR3 is TGTGCCTGGGAAAGGGATGAGTCACCCCTCCACTTT. Translating it yields CAWERDESPLHF.